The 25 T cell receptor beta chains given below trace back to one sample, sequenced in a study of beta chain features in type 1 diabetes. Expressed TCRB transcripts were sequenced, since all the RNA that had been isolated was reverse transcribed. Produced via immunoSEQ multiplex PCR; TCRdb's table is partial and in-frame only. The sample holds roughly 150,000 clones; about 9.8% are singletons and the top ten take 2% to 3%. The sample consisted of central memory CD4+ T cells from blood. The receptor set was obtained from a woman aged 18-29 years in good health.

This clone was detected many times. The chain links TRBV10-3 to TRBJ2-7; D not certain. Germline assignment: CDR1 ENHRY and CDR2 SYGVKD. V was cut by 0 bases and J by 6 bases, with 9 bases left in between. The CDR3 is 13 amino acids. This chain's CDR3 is CAISESNSLEQYF. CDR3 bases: TGTGCCATCAGTGAGTCGAATAGCCTCGAGCAGTACTTC.

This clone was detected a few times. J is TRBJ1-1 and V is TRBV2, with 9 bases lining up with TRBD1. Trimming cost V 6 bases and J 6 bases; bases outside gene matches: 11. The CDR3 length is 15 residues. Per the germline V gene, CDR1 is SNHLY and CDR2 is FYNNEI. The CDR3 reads CASSEGQGGEAEAFF. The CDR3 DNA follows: TGTGCCAGCAGCGAGGGACAGGGTGGTGAGGCTGAAGCTTTCTTT.

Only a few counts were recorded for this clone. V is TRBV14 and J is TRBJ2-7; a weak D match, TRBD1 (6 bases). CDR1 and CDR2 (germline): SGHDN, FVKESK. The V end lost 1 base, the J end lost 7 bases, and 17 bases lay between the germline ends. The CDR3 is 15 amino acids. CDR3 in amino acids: CASSQVGRGTGEQYF. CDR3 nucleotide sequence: TGTGCCAGCAGCCAAGTTGGCAGGGGAACGGGTGAGCAGTACTTC.

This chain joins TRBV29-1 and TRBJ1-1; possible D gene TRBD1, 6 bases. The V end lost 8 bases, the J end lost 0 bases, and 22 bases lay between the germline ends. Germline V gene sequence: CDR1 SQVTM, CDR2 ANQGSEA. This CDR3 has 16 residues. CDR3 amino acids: CSISRQGIAMNTEAFF. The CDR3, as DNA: TGCAGCATATCACGGCAGGGGATCGCCATGAACACTGAAGCTTTCTTT.

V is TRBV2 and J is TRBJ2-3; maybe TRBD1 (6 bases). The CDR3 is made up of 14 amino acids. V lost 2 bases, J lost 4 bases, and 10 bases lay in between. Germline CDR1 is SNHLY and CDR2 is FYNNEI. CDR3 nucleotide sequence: TGTGCCAGCAGTGAACAGGGGATCGCAGATACGCAGTATTTT. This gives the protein CASSEQGIADTQYF.

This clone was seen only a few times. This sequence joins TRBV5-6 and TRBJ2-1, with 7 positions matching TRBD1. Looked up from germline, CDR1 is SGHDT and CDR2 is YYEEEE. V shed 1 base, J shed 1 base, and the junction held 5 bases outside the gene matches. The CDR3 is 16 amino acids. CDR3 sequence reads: CASSLFGDRSYNEQFF. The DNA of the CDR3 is TGTGCCAGCAGCTTGTTCGGGGACAGATCCTACAATGAGCAGTTCTTC. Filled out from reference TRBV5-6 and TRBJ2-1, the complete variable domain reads DAGVTQSPTHLIKTRGQQVTLRCSPKSGHDTVSWYQQALGQGPQFIFQYYEEEERQRGNFPDRFSGHQFPNYSSELNVNALLLGDSALYLCASSLFGDRSYNEQFFGPGTRLTVL.

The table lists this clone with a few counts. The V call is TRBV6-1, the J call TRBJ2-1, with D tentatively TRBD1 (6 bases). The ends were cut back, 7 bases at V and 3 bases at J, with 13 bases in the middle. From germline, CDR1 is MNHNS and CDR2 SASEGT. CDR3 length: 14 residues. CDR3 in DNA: TGTGCCAGCAACCCCGGGACAAACTACAATGAGCAGTTCTTC. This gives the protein CASNPGTNYNEQFF.

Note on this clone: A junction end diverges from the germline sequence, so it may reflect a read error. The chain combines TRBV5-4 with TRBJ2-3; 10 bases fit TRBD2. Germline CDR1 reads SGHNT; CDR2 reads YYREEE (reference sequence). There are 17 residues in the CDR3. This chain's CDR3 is CASSQDYGTSVTDTQYF. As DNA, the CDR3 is TGCGCCAGCAGCCAAGATTACGGGACTAGCGTGACAGATACGCAGTATTTT.

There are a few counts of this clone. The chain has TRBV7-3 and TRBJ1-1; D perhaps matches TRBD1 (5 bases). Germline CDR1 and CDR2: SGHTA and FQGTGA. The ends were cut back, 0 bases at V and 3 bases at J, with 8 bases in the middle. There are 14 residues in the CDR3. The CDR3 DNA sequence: TGTGCCAGCAGCTTAACGGCCAGGGACACTGAAGCTTTCTTT. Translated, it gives CASSLTARDTEAFF.

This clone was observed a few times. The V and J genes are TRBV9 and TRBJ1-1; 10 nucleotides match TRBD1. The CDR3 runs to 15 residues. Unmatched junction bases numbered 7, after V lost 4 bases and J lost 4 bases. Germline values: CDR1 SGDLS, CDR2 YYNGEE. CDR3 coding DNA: TGTGCCAGCAGCTTTGGGACAGGGGAGGGCACTGAAGCTTTCTTT. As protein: CASSFGTGEGTEAFF. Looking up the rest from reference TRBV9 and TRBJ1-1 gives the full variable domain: DSGVTQTPKHLITATGQRVTLRCSPRSGDLSVYWYQQSLDQGLQFLIQYYNGEERAKGNILERFSAQQFPDLHSELNLSSLELGDSALYFCASSFGTGEGTEAFFGQGTRLTVV.

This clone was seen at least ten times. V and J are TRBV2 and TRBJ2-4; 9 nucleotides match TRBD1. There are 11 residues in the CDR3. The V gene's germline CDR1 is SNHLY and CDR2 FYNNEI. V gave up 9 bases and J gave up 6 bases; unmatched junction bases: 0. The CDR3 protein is CARGQGNIQYF. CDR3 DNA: TGTGCCAGGGGACAGGGAAACATTCAGTACTTC.

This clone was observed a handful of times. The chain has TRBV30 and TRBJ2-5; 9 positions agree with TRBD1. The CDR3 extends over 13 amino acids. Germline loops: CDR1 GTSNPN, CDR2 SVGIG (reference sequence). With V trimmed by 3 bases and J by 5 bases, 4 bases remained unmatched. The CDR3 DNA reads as TGTGCCTGGAGGGGACAGGGCCCCGAGACCCAGTACTTC. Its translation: CAWRGQGPETQYF.

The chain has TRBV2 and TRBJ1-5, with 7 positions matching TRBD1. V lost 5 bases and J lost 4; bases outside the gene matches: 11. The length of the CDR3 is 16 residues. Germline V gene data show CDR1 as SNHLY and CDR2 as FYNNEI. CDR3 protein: CASSSNSGQLNQPQHF. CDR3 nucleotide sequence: TGTGCCAGCAGTTCAAATTCGGGACAGTTGAATCAGCCCCAGCATTTT.

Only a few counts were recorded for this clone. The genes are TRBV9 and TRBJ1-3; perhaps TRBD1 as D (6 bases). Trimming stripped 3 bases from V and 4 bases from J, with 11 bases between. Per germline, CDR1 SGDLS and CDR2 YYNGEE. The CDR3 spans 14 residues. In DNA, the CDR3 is TGTGCCAGCAGCGCTCAGGGGATAGGAAACACCATATATTTT. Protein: CASSAQGIGNTIYF.

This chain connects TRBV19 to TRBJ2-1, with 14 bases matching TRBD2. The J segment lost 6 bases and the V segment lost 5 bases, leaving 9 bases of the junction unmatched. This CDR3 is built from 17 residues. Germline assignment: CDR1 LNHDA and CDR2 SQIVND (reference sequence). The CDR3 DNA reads TGTGCCAGTAGTGCATCAAAGGGACTAGCGGGAGCCAATGAGCAGTTCTTC. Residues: CASSASKGLAGANEQFF.

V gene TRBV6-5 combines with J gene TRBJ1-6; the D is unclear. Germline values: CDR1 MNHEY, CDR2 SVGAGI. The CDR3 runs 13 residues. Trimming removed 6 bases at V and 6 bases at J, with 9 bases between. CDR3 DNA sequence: TGTGCCAGCAGACTCCAGCGTAATTCACCCCTCCACTTT. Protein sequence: CASRLQRNSPLHF.

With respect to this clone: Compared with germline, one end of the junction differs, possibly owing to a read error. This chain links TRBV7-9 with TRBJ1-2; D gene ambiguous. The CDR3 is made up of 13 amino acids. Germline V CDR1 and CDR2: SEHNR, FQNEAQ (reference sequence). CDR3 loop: CASSLGANYGYTF. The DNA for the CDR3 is TGTGCCAGCAGCTTAGGCGCTAATTATGGCTACACCTTC. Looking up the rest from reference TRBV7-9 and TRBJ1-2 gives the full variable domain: DTGVSQNPRHKITKRGQNVTFRCDPISEHNRLYWYRQTLGQGPEFLTYFQNEAQLEKSRLLSDRFSAERPKGSFSTLEIQRTEQGDSAMYLCASSLGANYGYTFGSGTRLTVV.

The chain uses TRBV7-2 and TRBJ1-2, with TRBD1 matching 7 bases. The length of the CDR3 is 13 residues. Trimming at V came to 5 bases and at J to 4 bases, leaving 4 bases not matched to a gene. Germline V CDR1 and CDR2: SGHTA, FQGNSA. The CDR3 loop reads CASSRDSLYGYTF. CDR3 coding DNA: TGTGCCAGCAGCCGGGACAGCCTCTATGGCTACACCTTC. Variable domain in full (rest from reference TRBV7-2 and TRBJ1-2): GAGVSQSPSNKVTEKGKDVELRCDPISGHTALYWYRQSLGQGLEFLIYFQGNSAPDKSGLPSDRFSAERTGGSVSTLTIQRTQQEDSAVYLCASSRDSLYGYTFGSGTRLTVV.

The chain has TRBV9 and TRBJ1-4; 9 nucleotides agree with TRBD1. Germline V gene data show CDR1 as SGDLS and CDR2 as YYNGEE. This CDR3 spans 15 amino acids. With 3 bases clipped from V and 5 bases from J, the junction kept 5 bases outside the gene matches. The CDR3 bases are TGTGCCAGCAGCGCGGGACAGGGCTTCAATGAAAAACTGTTTTTT. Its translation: CASSAGQGFNEKLFF.

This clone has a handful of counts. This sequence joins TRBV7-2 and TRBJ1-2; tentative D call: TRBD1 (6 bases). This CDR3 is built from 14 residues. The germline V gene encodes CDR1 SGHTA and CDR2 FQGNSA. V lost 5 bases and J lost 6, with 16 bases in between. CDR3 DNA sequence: TGTGCCAGCAGCCCCGACACAGGGTGGGATGGCTACACCTTC. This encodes CASSPDTGWDGYTF.

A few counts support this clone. The CDR3 DNA sequence: TGTGCCAGCAGCTTGGCCGGGAAGGCGGGGGTTAATGAGCAGTTCTTC. It translates to CASSLAGKAGVNEQFF. The chain employs TRBV5-6 and TRBJ2-1; 7 bases are shared with TRBD2. Germline V gene data show CDR1 as SGHDT and CDR2 as YYEEEE. This CDR3 contains 16 residues. Unmatched junction bases numbered 10, after V lost 0 bases and J lost 7 bases.

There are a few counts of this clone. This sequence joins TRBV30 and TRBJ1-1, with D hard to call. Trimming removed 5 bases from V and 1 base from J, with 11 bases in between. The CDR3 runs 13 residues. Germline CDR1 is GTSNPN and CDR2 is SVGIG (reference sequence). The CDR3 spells CAWGSGKNTEAFF. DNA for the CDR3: TGTGCCTGGGGATCCGGGAAGAACACTGAAGCTTTCTTT.

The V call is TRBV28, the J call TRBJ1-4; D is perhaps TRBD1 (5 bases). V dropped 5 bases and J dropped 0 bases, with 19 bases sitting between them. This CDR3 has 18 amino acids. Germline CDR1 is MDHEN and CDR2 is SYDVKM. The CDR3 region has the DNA TGTGCCAGCAGTCCCGGGTGGGGGAGGCCGGCAACTAATGAAAAACTGTTTTTT. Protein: CASSPGWGRPATNEKLFF.

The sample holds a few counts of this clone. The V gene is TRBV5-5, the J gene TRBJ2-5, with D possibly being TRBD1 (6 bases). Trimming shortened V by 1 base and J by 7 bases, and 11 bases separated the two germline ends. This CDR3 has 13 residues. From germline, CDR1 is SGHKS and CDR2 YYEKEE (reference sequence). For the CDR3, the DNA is TGTGCCAGCAGCTTGCCTCTAGGGGGGACCCAGTACTTC. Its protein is CASSLPLGGTQYF.

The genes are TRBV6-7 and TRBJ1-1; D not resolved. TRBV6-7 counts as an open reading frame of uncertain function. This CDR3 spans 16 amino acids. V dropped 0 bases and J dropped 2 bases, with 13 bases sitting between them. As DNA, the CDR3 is TGTGCCAGCAGTTACTCACAGTATGGTTACAACACTGAAGCTTTCTTT. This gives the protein CASSYSQYGYNTEAFF.